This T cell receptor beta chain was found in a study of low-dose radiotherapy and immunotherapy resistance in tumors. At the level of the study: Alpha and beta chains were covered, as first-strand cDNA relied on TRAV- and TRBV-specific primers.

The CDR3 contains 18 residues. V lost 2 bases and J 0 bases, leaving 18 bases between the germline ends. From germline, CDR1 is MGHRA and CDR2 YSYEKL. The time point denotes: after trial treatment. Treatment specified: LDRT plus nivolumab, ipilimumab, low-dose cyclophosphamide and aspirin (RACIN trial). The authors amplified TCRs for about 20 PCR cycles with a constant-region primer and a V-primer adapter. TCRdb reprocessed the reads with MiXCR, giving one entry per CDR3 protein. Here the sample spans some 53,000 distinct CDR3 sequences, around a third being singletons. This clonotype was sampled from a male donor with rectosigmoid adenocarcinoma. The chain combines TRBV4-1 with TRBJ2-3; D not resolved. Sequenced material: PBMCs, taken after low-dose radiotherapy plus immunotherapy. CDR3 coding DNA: TGCGCCAGCAGCCAAATAAGCGCCGGATGGGCTAGCACAGATACGCAGTATTTT. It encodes CASSQISAGWASTDTQYF.